The rows below give T cell receptor beta chains drawn from one sample of a study of beta chain features in type 1 diabetes. Assay: immunoSEQ multiplex PCR; the TCRdb copy retains only in-frame clones and omits some. The sample lists approximately 120,000 clones; 17% were seen once. Material: central memory CD4+ T cells from blood. These receptors came from a young man with type 1 diabetes. CDR3s include the opening cysteine and the closing phenylalanine or tryptophan. Fields, in order: V gene, J gene, clone size, D gene, CDR3 protein, CDR3 DNA. A D gene is named only where the DNA matches it firmly. Part of the rows lack a size; the others show once, few, many or a class for expanded clones.

TRBV2	TRBJ2-3	medium-sized	-	CASPREVGPDTQYF	TGTGCCAGCCCCAGGGAAGTGGGCCCAGATACGCAGTATTTT
TRBV5-4	TRBJ2-1	-	-	CATSKGDSYNEQFF	TGTGCCACCTCAAAGGGAGACAGCTACAATGAGCAGTTCTTC
TRBV7-2	TRBJ2-3	few	-	CASSLDQGWDTQYF	TGTGCCAGCAGCTTAGATCAAGGCTGGGATACGCAGTATTTT
TRBV5-1	TRBJ2-1	-	TRBD2	CASSLEGLAGDNEQFF	TGCGCCAGCAGCTTGGAAGGATTAGCGGGAGACAATGAGCAGTTCTTC
TRBV7-9	TRBJ2-1	few	TRBD2	CASSLRTSFPNEQFF	TGTGCCAGCAGCTTAAGGACTAGTTTCCCCAATGAGCAGTTCTTC
TRBV20-1	TRBJ1-1	-	TRBD1	CSAAWDREAFF	TGCAGTGCAGCCTGGGACAGGGAAGCTTTCTTT
TRBV6-6	TRBJ2-7	few	-	CASRNPGTLVYEQYF	TGTGCCAGCAGAAATCCAGGGACACTTGTCTACGAGCAGTACTTC
TRBV10-3	TRBJ2-2	few	TRBD2	CAILAGDPGELFF	TGTGCCATCTTAGCGGGAGATCCCGGGGAGCTGTTTTTT
TRBV28	TRBJ1-2	few	-	CASSYGPANYGYTF	TGTGCCAGCAGCTATGGACCCGCTAACTATGGCTACACCTTC
TRBV5-1	TRBJ2-1	-	TRBD2	CASSWASGSVDEQFF	TGCGCCAGCAGCTGGGCTAGCGGGAGTGTCGATGAGCAGTTCTTC
TRBV5-1	TRBJ2-5	once	-	CASSLAPGKRETQYF	TGCGCCAGCAGCTTGGCCCCGGGGAAACGGGAGACCCAGTACTTC
TRBV27	TRBJ1-1	-	TRBD1	CASSARQGENTEAFF	TGTGCCAGCAGTGCGAGACAGGGGGAGAACACTGAAGCTTTCTTT
TRBV29-1	TRBJ2-3	-	TRBD2	CSVRREGSSFPDTQYF	TGCAGCGTTCGGCGGGAGGGCTCATCTTTCCCAGATACGCAGTATTTT
TRBV7-2	TRBJ2-4	few	TRBD2	CASSLVLAGTDIQYF	TGTGCCAGCAGCTTAGTTCTAGCGGGAACGGACATTCAGTACTTC
TRBV7-2	TRBJ1-1	-	TRBD1	CASSYALGQGAGEAFF	TGTGCCAGCAGCTACGCGCTTGGACAGGGGGCGGGTGAAGCTTTCTTT
TRBV25-1	TRBJ2-1	many	TRBD2	CASSDTGPAGGDEQFF	TGTGCCAGCAGTGACACTGGGCCGGCGGGGGGTGATGAGCAGTTCTTC
TRBV15	TRBJ1-4	-	TRBD1	CATSAGTAAANEKLFF	TGTGCCACCAGCGCCGGGACAGCGGCGGCTAATGAAAAACTGTTTTTT
TRBV5-1	TRBJ2-5	-	-	CASSIPLSDRFQETQYF	TGCGCCAGCAGCATCCCGTTATCCGACCGATTCCAAGAGACCCAGTACTTC
TRBV30	TRBJ2-2	few	TRBD2	CAWSVHGGRGTGELFF	TGTGCCTGGAGTGTACACGGCGGGAGAGGTACCGGGGAGCTGTTTTTT
TRBV2	TRBJ2-7	few	-	CASSLEVSSYEQYF	TGTGCCAGCAGCCTGGAGGTTAGCTCCTACGAGCAGTACTTC
TRBV28	TRBJ2-1	-	-	CASSLYDEQFF	TGTGCCAGCAGTTTATACGATGAGCAGTTCTTC
TRBV27	TRBJ2-5	few	TRBD2	CASSLSSGDQETQYF	TGTGCCAGCAGTTTGAGTAGCGGGGATCAAGAGACCCAGTACTTC
TRBV23-1	TRBJ1-3	few	-	CASSHTDKKGNTIYF	TGCGCCAGCAGTCATACCGACAAAAAGGGAAACACCATATATTTT
TRBV4-2	TRBJ2-7	-	-	CASSQDMSYEQYF	TGTGCCAGCAGCCAAGATATGAGCTACGAGCAGTACTTC
TRBV6-5	TRBJ2-1	-	-	CATSGWGGNNEQFF	TGTGCCACTTCCGGCTGGGGGGGCAACAATGAGCAGTTCTTC
TRBV9	TRBJ2-3	-	-	CASSVESKSGTQYF	TGTGCCAGCAGCGTAGAATCAAAGTCCGGTACGCAGTATTTT
TRBV30	TRBJ1-6	few	-	CAWSFLPDLDSPLHF	TGTGCCTGGAGTTTCCTTCCCGACCTGGATTCACCCCTCCACTTT
TRBV23-1	TRBJ1-5	many	-	CASSQKGRPQHF	TGCGCCAGCAGTCAAAAGGGCAGGCCCCAGCATTTT
TRBV7-2	TRBJ1-5	many	-	CASSLWHNNQPQHF	TGTGCCAGCAGCTTATGGCACAACAATCAGCCCCAGCATTTT
TRBV7-9	TRBJ1-5	few	-	CASSLAGGQPQHF	TGTGCCAGCAGCTTAGCAGGGGGACAGCCCCAGCATTTT
TRBV30	TRBJ2-5	few	-	CAWSVSRGRETQYF	TGTGCCTGGAGTGTATCCCGGGGCCGTGAGACCCAGTACTTC
TRBV27	TRBJ2-7	-	-	CATGKERQFASEQYF	TGTGCCACAGGCAAAGAAAGACAGTTTGCAAGCGAGCAGTACTTC